One sample yielded the 26 T cell receptor beta chains listed below, sequenced in a study of regulatory T cells in long-lasting Graves disease (dated by TCRdb to 2020 to 2022). Libraries came from multiplex PCR. Sequencing took place on an Illumina HiSeq 4000. iRepertoire HTBI primers and Arm-PCR amplification of CDR3 regions were used to construct TCR beta libraries. TCRdb itself trimmed the public reads at Q25 with fastp, ran MiXCR and retained productive beta chains. Entries that share a CDR3 protein sequence are merged under the most common genes and DNA. The sample yields about 420,000 distinct CDR3 sequences; about 17% were counted once. About 25% of the sample is in the top ten clones. The time point label for this specimen denotes: newly diagnosed GD, antithyroid drugs for less than 3 months. For both TCR sequencing and RNA sequencing, RNA was extracted from PBMCs in TRIzol. These data also formed part of another study, on T cells in Graves' hyperthyroidism and ophthalmopathy.

This material consisted of peripheral blood mononuclear cells (PBMCs), taken at new diagnosis, from a patient treated with antithyroid drugs. These receptors all come from a woman aged 18-29 years with Graves disease. Donor details come from another sample of the same person, matched by shared clones.

This clonotype showed up many times. The chain has TRBV12-3 or TRBV12-4 and TRBJ2-7; no clear D. V dropped 3 bases and J dropped 2 bases, with 11 bases sitting between them. CDR3 size: 14 residues. The CDR3: CASSFGLRAYEQYF. In DNA form, the CDR3 reads TGTGCCAGCAGTTTTGGCCTACGTGCCTACGAGCAGTACTTC.

This clonotype was observed a few times. One junction end disagrees with the germline gene, perhaps due to a read error. This chain uses TRBV28 with TRBJ1-2; TRBD1 agrees at 9 bases. The CDR3 is 14 residues long. The germline V gene has CDR1 MDHEN and CDR2 SYDVKM. As DNA, the CDR3 is TGTGCCAGCAGTTTAACAGGGGGCGCGTATGACTACACCTTC. Amino acids: CASSLTGGAYDYTF.

The chain employs TRBV2 and TRBJ1-1; no reliable D call. The CDR3 runs 13 residues. From germline, CDR1 is SNHLY and CDR2 FYNNEI. The V and J ends lost 1 base and 3 bases respectively, with 6 bases between them. CDR3 residues: CASSEVGYTEAFF. DNA for the CDR3: TGTGCCAGCAGTGAAGTGGGGTACACTGAAGCTTTCTTT.

This clonotype has a count of ten or more. This chain links TRBV28 with TRBJ2-5, with 11 bases matching TRBD2. The CDR3 runs to 16 residues. The junction had 9 bases not matched to a gene; V was cut back by 7 bases and J by 2 bases. Germline V gene sequence: CDR1 MDHEN, CDR2 SYDVKM. This CDR3 is CASKPGLADFQETQYF. The CDR3 coding sequence is TGTGCCAGCAAACCGGGACTAGCGGACTTTCAAGAGACCCAGTACTTC. Drawing the rest from reference TRBV28 and TRBJ2-5, the complete variable domain is DVKVTQSSRYLVKRTGEKVFLECVQDMDHENMFWYRQDPGLGLRLIYFSYDVKMKEKGDIPEGYSVSREKKERFSLILESASTNQTSMYLCASKPGLADFQETQYFGPGTRLLVL.

To note about this clonotype: One junction end does not reproduce the germline sequence, and a read error may be involved. The CDR3 protein is CASSSFIRLGPRTATQYF. The CDR3 DNA reads TGTGCCAGCAGTAGTTTCATAAGACTCGGACCACGCACAGCTACGCAGTATTTT. This chain connects TRBV13 to TRBJ2-3; D uncertain. The length of the CDR3 is 18 residues. Germline V lookup: CDR1 PRHDT, CDR2 FYEKMQ (reference sequence).

The gene calls are TRBV27 and TRBJ2-3; 9 bases fit TRBD2. With V trimmed by 3 bases and J by 6 bases, 7 bases remained unmatched. The CDR3 length is 15 residues. Germline CDR1 and CDR2: MNHEY and SMNVEV (reference sequence). This CDR3 is CASSLGSGRPDTQYF. CDR3 DNA sequence: TGTGCCAGCAGTTTGGGTAGCGGGAGACCCGATACGCAGTATTTT.

This clonotype was seen repeatedly, ten times or more. In DNA, the CDR3 is TGTGCCAGCAGCCCGGAGGTAGGAGAGCAGTTCTTC. It codes for CASSPEVGEQFF. The V and J genes are TRBV7-9 and TRBJ2-1, with D perhaps matching TRBD2 (5 bases). Germline CDR1 and CDR2: SEHNR and FQNEAQ (reference sequence). The V and J ends lost 5 bases and 10 bases respectively, with 12 bases between them. This CDR3 is 12 amino acids long.

Ten or more counts support this clonotype. The chain has TRBV12-3 or TRBV12-4 and TRBJ2-1, with 9 bases that match TRBD2. The trim removed 5 bases at V and 5 bases at J, leaving 7 bases unmatched. The CDR3 sequence is 15 residues long. The CDR3 bases are TGTGCCAGCAGTGAGCCGGGACTAGCACACAATGAGCAGTTCTTC. This gives the protein CASSEPGLAHNEQFF.

This clonotype was observed at least ten times. This rearrangement joins TRBV11-2 to TRBJ1-3; D is perhaps TRBD1 (5 bases). Germline V lookup: CDR1 SGHAT, CDR2 FQNNGV. The CDR3 covers 13 residues. Trimming took off 5 bases at V and 6 bases at J, with 11 bases between the two ends. This CDR3 reads CASSIPRVNTIYF. CDR3 sequence (DNA): TGTGCCAGCAGCATCCCCAGGGTAAACACCATATATTTT.

Ten or more counts support this clonotype. V usage is TRBV28 and J usage is TRBJ1-1; D may be TRBD1 (5 bases). The CDR3 contains 13 residues. Germline CDR1 MDHEN, CDR2 SYDVKM. Trimming pared 5 bases from V and 5 bases from J, leaving 12 bases between. Here the CDR3 DNA reads TGTGCCAGCAGTAGGGGAGGTTGGACTGAAGCTTTCTTT. It translates to CASSRGGWTEAFF. Combining the CDR3 with reference TRBV28 and TRBJ1-1 gives the whole variable domain DVKVTQSSRYLVKRTGEKVFLECVQDMDHENMFWYRQDPGLGLRLIYFSYDVKMKEKGDIPEGYSVSREKKERFSLILESASTNQTSMYLCASSRGGWTEAFFGQGTRLTVV.

This clonotype came up many times. The junction does not match germline at one end; this may be a read error. V and J are TRBV7-9 and TRBJ2-1; 11 positions match TRBD2. There are 13 residues in the CDR3. CDR1 and CDR2 (germline): SEHNR, FQNEAQ (reference sequence). CDR3 bases: TGTGCCAGCAGCCGACCCTTAGCGGGAGGGCCCGTCTTC. Translation gives CASSRPLAGGPVF.

In its sample, this clonotype was seen many times. The V call is TRBV2, the J call TRBJ2-3; 9 nucleotides align to TRBD2. The germline V gene encodes CDR1 SNHLY and CDR2 FYNNEI. The CDR3 is made up of 15 amino acids. Trimming took 8 bases from V and 4 from J; bases not matched to a gene: 10. This CDR3 is CASWETSGFSDTQYF. The CDR3 nucleotides are TGTGCCAGCTGGGAGACTAGCGGTTTCTCAGATACGCAGTATTTT.

Many counts were recorded for this clonotype. The gene calls are TRBV20-1 and TRBJ2-3, with 11 bases that match TRBD2. Germline V lookup: CDR1 DFQATT, CDR2 SNEGSKA (reference sequence). This CDR3 region has 16 residues. V gave up 1 base and J gave up 2 bases; unmatched junction bases: 5. CDR3 DNA sequence: TGCAGTGCTAGAGGGGTAGCGGGAGGGACCACAGATACGCAGTATTTT. Translation: CSARGVAGGTTDTQYF.

This clonotype was observed many times. The CDR3 DNA sequence: TGTGCCAGCAGTTCGGCTGGCTCCTACAATGAGCAGTTCTTC. Protein: CASSSAGSYNEQFF. The chain has TRBV6-5 and TRBJ2-1, with unresolved D. CDR3 size: 14 residues. In germline, CDR1 is MNHEY, CDR2 SVGAGI. Trimming took 4 bases from V and 0 from J, leaving 7 bases between them.

Many counts were recorded for this clonotype. The chain couples TRBV12-3 or TRBV12-4 to TRBJ2-3; 11 bases are a match to TRBD2. This CDR3 spans 15 amino acids. V lost 4 bases and J lost 5; bases outside the gene matches: 5. The CDR3: CASSSGLAGIDTQYF. The CDR3 DNA is TGTGCCAGCAGTTCAGGACTAGCGGGCATAGATACGCAGTATTTT.

This clonotype was recorded at least ten times. The chain recombines TRBV4-1 with TRBJ2-4; D is ambiguous. Germline V gene sequence: CDR1 MGHRA, CDR2 YSYEKL. The CDR3 covers 17 residues. V lost 2 bases and J lost 6, with 20 bases in between. Here the CDR3 DNA reads TGCGCCAGCAGCCAACTAATGGGTCTCACACCGGGAAACATTCAGTACTTC. As protein: CASSQLMGLTPGNIQYF.

The chain links TRBV4-1 to TRBJ1-1; a weak D match, TRBD1 (6 bases). Trimming shortened V by 7 bases and J by 1 base, and 16 bases separated the two germline ends. This CDR3 is 15 amino acids long. Germline CDR1 reads MGHRA; CDR2 reads YSYEKL. CDR3 residues: CASTSKKGGNTEAFF. CDR3 coding DNA: TGCGCCAGCACCTCAAAGAAGGGGGGGAACACTGAAGCTTTCTTT.

There are many counts of this clonotype. The gene calls are TRBV27 and TRBJ2-7; D perhaps matches TRBD2 (5 bases). CDR3 length equals 14 residues. Germline V gene lookup returns CDR1 MNHEY and CDR2 SMNVEV (reference sequence). Trimming took off 3 bases at V and 0 bases at J, with 9 bases between the two ends. The CDR3 DNA is TGTGCCAGCAGTTTTACGACTAACTCCTACGAGCAGTACTTC. Its protein product is CASSFTTNSYEQYF.

This clonotype has at least ten counts. The V gene is TRBV6-2 or TRBV6-3, the J gene TRBJ2-7, with 8 bases matching TRBD1. V shed 1 base, J shed 7 bases, and the junction held 6 bases outside the gene matches. CDR1 and CDR2 (germline): MNHEY, SVGEGT. CDR3 length: 14 residues. Here the CDR3 reads CASSYFGRGLEQYF. In DNA, the CDR3 is TGTGCCAGCAGTTACTTCGGCAGGGGGCTTGAGCAGTACTTC.

J is TRBJ1-2 and V is TRBV5-1; 8 nucleotides line up with TRBD1. This CDR3 has 14 amino acids. V was clipped by 4 bases and J by 3 bases; unmatched bases: 5. Per germline, CDR1 SGHRS and CDR2 YFSETQ. DNA for the CDR3: TGCGCCAGCAGCGCCCCGGGACAGGACTATGGCTACACCTTC. Translation gives CASSAPGQDYGYTF.

This clonotype was observed at least ten times. The chain uses TRBV20-1 and TRBJ2-1, with 7 positions matching TRBD1. The V gene's germline CDR1 is DFQATT and CDR2 SNEGSKA (reference sequence). The CDR3 spans 16 residues. Germline trimming cut 4 bases from V and 0 bases from J; bases unmatched to any gene: 9. The CDR3 coding sequence is TGCAGTGCTACTCCGTTACAGGGGAGCTCCTACAATGAGCAGTTCTTC. Amino acid sequence: CSATPLQGSSYNEQFF.

In its sample, this clonotype was seen many times. The rearrangement links TRBV12-3 or TRBV12-4 to TRBJ2-5, with 7 bases identical to TRBD2. The CDR3 runs 14 residues. The ends lost 3 bases at V and 5 bases at J; junction bases unmatched: 6. The CDR3 is CASSFDWGGETQYF. As DNA, the CDR3 is TGTGCCAGCAGTTTCGATTGGGGGGGGGAGACCCAGTACTTC.

In this sample, this clonotype turned up many times. The chain links TRBV30 to TRBJ2-3; D might be TRBD2 (6 bases). From germline, CDR1 is GTSNPN and CDR2 SVGIG (reference sequence). The CDR3 spans 14 residues. Deletions cut 0 bases from V and 2 bases from J, with 9 bases between. CDR3 DNA sequence: TGTGCCTGGAGTGTATGGGGGGTCACAGATACGCAGTATTTT. It specifies CAWSVWGVTDTQYF.

This clonotype was seen repeatedly, ten times or more. The junction departs from the called germline gene at one end, perhaps through a read error. The chain is built from TRBV12-3 or TRBV12-4 and TRBJ1-1; D unclear. CDR3 length: 13 amino acids. The CDR3 loop reads CASSLAVNTEAFF. In DNA form, the CDR3 reads TGTGCCAGCAGCTTAGCGGTGAACACTGAAGCTTTCTTT.

There are many counts of this clonotype. CDR3: CASSVGVRPMETQYF. CDR3 DNA sequence: TGTGCCAGCAGCGTAGGCGTCAGGCCAATGGAGACCCAGTACTTC. This sequence joins TRBV9 and TRBJ2-5; no reliable D call. The CDR3 runs to 15 residues. The V gene lost 0 bases and the J gene lost 5 bases, with 14 bases spanning the gap. Germline V gene sequence: CDR1 SGDLS, CDR2 YYNGEE.

V usage is TRBV9 and J usage is TRBJ2-7; 10 bases are a match to TRBD2. CDR3 size: 16 residues. V was pared by 4 bases and J by 1 base, with 8 bases of the junction left unmatched. Germline V CDR1 and CDR2: SGDLS, YYNGEE. The DNA for the CDR3 is TGTGCCAGCAGCCAGTCGCTAGCGGGAGCTTCCTACGAGCAGTACTTC. It codes for CASSQSLAGASYEQYF.